This TCR beta chain was identified during a study of multiple sclerosis patients with progressive multifocal leukoencephalopathy. A note on this clone: Its antigen remains unidentified.

Findings of the study overall: At PML onset, no shared TRBV or TRBJ gene usage was seen. Less diverse TRB repertoires were suggested in most PML patients.

Time point meaning: time of PML onset. TCRdb's table, derived via immunoSEQ multiplex PCR, lists solely in-frame clones and lacks some. The data hold roughly 34,000 clones, with over 75% observed a single time. CDR3 size: 15 residues. CDR1 and CDR2 from the germline V gene are SGHTA and FQGNSA. The junction had 11 bases not matched to a gene; V was cut back by 1 base and J by 11 bases. The rearrangement joins TRBV7-2 to TRBJ2-1, with 7 bases matching TRBD2. This clonotype originated in a human donor with progressive multifocal leukoencephalopathy. Sequenced material: PBMCs, taken from a patient treated with natalizumab. CDR3 protein: CASSLGLAAGPKQFF. The CDR3 region has the DNA TGTGCCAGCAGCTTAGGGCTAGCGGCCGGGCCCAAGCAGTTCTTC.